A single sample is the source of the 5 T cell receptor beta chains below, sequenced in a study of T-cell memory formation after mild COVID-19 (TCRdb year 2021). The library relied on 5' RACE. For sequencing, an Illumina NovaSeq 6000 was employed. TCRdb reprocessing: public reads trimmed at Q25 with fastp, clones called with MiXCR, in-frame beta chains kept. CDR3 protein duplicates are merged, each entry listing the most common genes and DNA. A total of 400,000 or so distinct CDR3 sequences appear in this sample, around 21% of them only once. The top ten clonotypes cover about an eighth of the sample. Sequences were obtained from PBMCs or a T cell subset sorted from them (not recorded which). These receptors were obtained from an adult woman who had mild COVID-19 (a few samples of this study predate the infection). The sample titles of this study are shuffled in the database, so cell type and time point are left out; the donor was told from shared clones.

Written as DNA, the CDR3 is TGTGCCAGCAGTTTTCTAGGACAGAGTACAGACAATGAGCAGTTCTTC. Protein: CASSFLGQSTDNEQFF. The rearrangement joins TRBV27 to TRBJ2-1; D perhaps matches TRBD1 (6 bases). Germline CDR1 is MNHEY and CDR2 is SMNVEV (reference sequence). CDR3 size: 16 residues. Trimming shortened V by 3 bases and J by 5 bases, and 17 bases separated the two germline ends.

This clonotype occurred a few times. The rearrangement joins TRBV11-3 to TRBJ1-2; D perhaps matches TRBD1 (5 bases). V gave up 1 base and J gave up 8 bases, with 11 bases separating them. This CDR3 region has 13 residues. Per the germline V gene, CDR1 is SGHNT and CDR2 is YENEEA. The CDR3 sequence is CASSLGRREGYTF. The DNA of the CDR3 is TGTGCCAGCAGCTTAGGACGCAGGGAGGGCTACACCTTC.

This clonotype was observed a few times. The chain employs TRBV9 and TRBJ2-3, with D hard to call. Trimming took off 0 bases at V and 0 bases at J, with 11 bases between the two ends. Germline CDR1 and CDR2: SGDLS and YYNGEE. The CDR3 sequence is 16 residues long. The CDR3 loop reads CASSVEDGRSTDTQYF. CDR3 nucleotide sequence: TGTGCCAGCAGCGTAGAGGACGGACGGAGCACAGATACGCAGTATTTT. Looking up the rest from reference TRBV9 and TRBJ2-3 gives the full variable domain: DSGVTQTPKHLITATGQRVTLRCSPRSGDLSVYWYQQSLDQGLQFLIQYYNGEERAKGNILERFSAQQFPDLHSELNLSSLELGDSALYFCASSVEDGRSTDTQYFGPGTRLTVL.

In this sample, this clonotype turned up many times. The chain joins TRBV30 to TRBJ2-7; no reliable D call. The V gene's germline CDR1 is GTSNPN and CDR2 SVGIG (reference sequence). V lost 4 bases to trimming and J lost 0 bases, with 10 bases between them. CDR3 length equals 13 residues. CDR3: CAWIGQASYEQYF. DNA for the CDR3: TGTGCCTGGATTGGTCAGGCCTCCTACGAGCAGTACTTC.

This clonotype was seen a handful of times. V usage is TRBV2 and J usage is TRBJ2-7; TRBD1 aligns across 7 bases. Germline V gene sequence: CDR1 SNHLY, CDR2 FYNNEI. The V and J ends lost 6 bases and 3 bases, in that order; junction bases with no gene match: 5. CDR3 length: 13 residues. The CDR3 loop is CASSGQAIYEQYF. The CDR3 bases are TGTGCCAGCAGCGGACAGGCTATCTACGAGCAGTACTTC.